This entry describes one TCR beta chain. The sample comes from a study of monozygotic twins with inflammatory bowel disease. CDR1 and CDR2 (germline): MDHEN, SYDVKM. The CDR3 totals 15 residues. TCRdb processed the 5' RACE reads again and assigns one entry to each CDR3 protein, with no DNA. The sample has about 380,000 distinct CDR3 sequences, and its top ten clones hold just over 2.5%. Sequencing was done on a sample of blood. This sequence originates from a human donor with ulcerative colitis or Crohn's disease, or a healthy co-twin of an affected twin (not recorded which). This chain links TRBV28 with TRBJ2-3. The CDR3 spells CASSLIRQNTDTQYF.